This T cell receptor (beta chain) was found in a study of identical twins. The table lists this clonotype with a few counts. From the 5' RACE reads, TCRdb called clonotypes with MiXCR, one entry per CDR3 protein. This sample has approximately 500,000 distinct CDR3 sequences, with 20% to 25% found just once. The germline V gene has CDR1 SGHRS and CDR2 YFSETQ. V lost 0 bases, J lost 4 bases, and 14 bases lay in between. The CDR3 has 15 amino acids. These data are also associated with another study on T cells expressing NK-cell markers.

The genes are TRBV5-1 and TRBJ2-7; D gene unclear. The TCR was taken from a woman younger than 35 in good health. Sequencing used CD4+ T cells sorted from blood. This CDR3 is CASSLAAYHFYEQYF. For the CDR3, the DNA is TGCGCCAGCAGCTTGGCCGCGTACCATTTTTACGAGCAGTACTTC.